This TCR beta chain was recovered during a study of blood T cell repertoires in COVID-19. For the study at large: The samples span acute and convalescent COVID-19 from the United States, Italy and Spain. PBMCs, B-cell-depleted T cells, or T cells were the source of the cDNA or gDNA that made up the material.

Clones were read by immunoSEQ multiplex PCR, and TCRdb kept only the in-frame ones, dropping some. The sample holds under 300,000 clones; 65% to 90% are singletons and the top ten take approximately 2.3%. CDR3 size: 17 residues. The V end was cut by 3 bases, the J end by 0 bases, with 16 bases between. Germline values: CDR1 SEHNR, CDR2 FQNEAQ (reference sequence). What was sequenced was peripheral blood. This chain connects TRBV7-9 to TRBJ2-3, with TRBD1 as a possible D gene (5 bases). The sequence derives from a middle-aged man who had recovered from COVID-19. The CDR3 DNA reads as TGTGCCAGCAGCTTGGGGCCGGGCGGATCTAGCACAGATACGCAGTATTTT. Its translation: CASSLGPGGSSTDTQYF.